Detailed here is one T cell receptor beta chain. Its cognate antigen is unknown. The source of the sample is a study of Ad26.COV2.S vaccination and SARS-CoV-2 variants. Turning to the study itself: The study gave Ad26.COV2.S intramuscularly, once or twice 56 days apart.

Treatment denoted: about 20 received Ad26.COV2.S at low or high dose, single or two shots; about 5 received placebo; per-sample allocation not given. At day 63 after the first vaccine or placebo injection, samples were drawn. Findings of the study overall: Substantial breadth was reportedly displayed by spike-specific CD8+ and CD4+ T cell responses after vaccination. Spike-specific TCR breadth was greater in vaccine than placebo recipients. Possibly, TCR breadth and depth analyses underestimated total T cell responses.

The germline CDR1 and CDR2 sequences are SGHNT and YYREEE (reference sequence). V shed 1 base and J shed 1 base, with 8 bases lying between them. The CDR3 is made up of 15 amino acids. Only in-frame clones appear in the TCRdb table, and some are missing; sequencing was by immunoSEQ multiplex PCR. The sample has hundreds of thousands of clones, roughly 90% seen once; the top ten hold around 1.5%. This receptor was taken from a person aged 18-60 years who received the Ad26.COV2.S COVID-19 vaccine or a placebo. The V call is TRBV5-4, the J call TRBJ2-2, with D perhaps TRBD1 (5 bases). The starting material was peripheral blood, obtained in a trial of Ad26.COV2.S vaccine versus placebo. The CDR3 bases are TGTGCCAGCAGCTTGCAGCAGGGGAACACCGGGGAGCTGTTTTTT. Translating it yields CASSLQQGNTGELFF.